A single sample gave rise to the 24 T cell receptor beta chains below, sequenced in a study of blood T cell repertoires in COVID-19. Only in-frame clones appear in the TCRdb table, and some are missing; sequencing was by immunoSEQ multiplex PCR. This sample has approximately 270,000 clones, with roughly 90% found just once. Sequenced sample: peripheral blood. Source of these receptors: a man aged 50-59 years with acute or convalescent COVID-19.

CDR3 nucleotides: TGTGCCAGCAGCCAAGATGTGGGACAGCTGAACACTGAAGCTTTCTTT. Translated, it gives CASSQDVGQLNTEAFF. The gene calls are TRBV3-1 (or the pseudogene TRBV3-2) and TRBJ1-1; 7 bases match TRBD1. The length of the CDR3 is 16 residues. V dropped 0 bases and J dropped 0; count of bases not matched to a gene: 4. In germline, CDR1 is LGHDT, CDR2 YNNKEL (reference sequence).

The CDR3 DNA reads TGTGCCAGCTCACCACCGGTCAGGGCCGCTGAGCAGTTCTTC. Amino acid sequence: CASSPPVRAAEQFF. The rearrangement uses TRBV18 and TRBJ2-1, with D possibly matching TRBD1 (5 bases). The V end was cut by 0 bases, the J end by 9 bases, with 12 bases between. The length of the CDR3 is 14 residues. Germline CDR1 KGHSH, CDR2 LQKENI.

A few counts support this clone. The V call is TRBV19, the J call TRBJ1-6, with 7 bases that match TRBD1. This CDR3 is built from 15 residues. Germline V CDR1 and CDR2: LNHDA, SQIVND (reference sequence). The V and J ends lost 11 bases and 15 bases, in that order; junction bases with no gene match: 22. The CDR3: CASRDGQGGKRVLHF. The CDR3, as DNA: TGTGCCTCCCGGGACGGACAAGGGGGCAAAAGGGTCCTCCACTTT.

This rearrangement joins TRBV29-1 to TRBJ1-5; 9 bases fit TRBD1. J was trimmed by 4 bases and V by 4 bases; bases with no gene match: 2. This CDR3 region has 13 residues. Germline V gene lookup returns CDR1 SQVTM and CDR2 ANQGSEA. The CDR3 nucleotides read TGCAGCGTTGGGACAGGGGTTAATCAGCCCCAGCATTTT. The encoded protein is CSVGTGVNQPQHF.

The chain recombines TRBV19 with TRBJ1-2; D gene uncertain. Trimming stripped 4 bases from V and 2 bases from J, with 8 bases between. The CDR3 contains 13 residues. Germline lookup yields CDR1 LNHDA and CDR2 SQIVND (reference sequence). CDR3 loop: CASSNPGNYGYTF. In DNA, the CDR3 is TGTGCCAGTAGTAACCCGGGAAACTATGGCTACACCTTC.

The rearrangement links TRBV9 to TRBJ2-5; 14 positions agree with TRBD2. CDR3 length: 17 amino acids. V was clipped by 2 bases and J by 4 bases; unmatched bases: 7. CDR1 is SGDLS, CDR2 YYNGEE, per germline. The CDR3 loop is CASSVTFGTSGGETQYF. Here the CDR3 DNA reads TGTGCCAGCAGCGTGACCTTCGGGACTAGCGGGGGAGAGACCCAGTACTTC.

The chain carries TRBV2 and TRBJ1-1, with D uncertain. Germline V lookup: CDR1 SNHLY, CDR2 FYNNEI. V was shortened by 5 bases and J by 1 base, with 8 bases between the two germline ends. This CDR3 has 13 residues. In nucleotides, the CDR3 is TGTGCCAGCAGTCAAGGCGAGAACACTGAAGCTTTCTTT. This gives the protein CASSQGENTEAFF. The variable domain in full, with the rest retrieved from reference TRBV2 and TRBJ1-1, is EPEVTQTPSHQVTQMGQEVILRCVPISNHLYFYWYRQILGQKVEFLVSFYNNEISEKSEIFDDQFSVERPDGSNFTLKIRSTKLEDSAMYFCASSQGENTEAFFGQGTRLTVV.

The chain recombines TRBV19 with TRBJ1-1; D is unclear. The V and J ends lost 5 bases and 1 base respectively, with 8 bases between them. Germline assignment: CDR1 LNHDA and CDR2 SQIVND (reference sequence). The CDR3 covers 13 residues. The DNA for the CDR3 is TGTGCCAGTAGTGCGACAAGGAACACTGAAGCTTTCTTT. It codes for CASSATRNTEAFF.

The CDR3 reads CASSPRTGPNTEAFF. CDR3 nucleotides: TGTGCCAGCAGCCCCCGGACAGGACCGAACACTGAAGCTTTCTTT. The gene calls are TRBV5-4 and TRBJ1-1, with TRBD1 matching 7 bases. The CDR3 has 15 residues. V gave up 4 bases and J gave up 1 base; unmatched junction bases: 7. Germline V CDR1 and CDR2: SGHNT, YYREEE (reference sequence).

The V gene is TRBV7-8, the J gene TRBJ1-5, with TRBD1 matching 7 bases. Germline V lookup: CDR1 SGHVS, CDR2 FQNEAQ. V lost 11 bases and J lost 4; bases outside the gene matches: 8. This CDR3 is 13 amino acids long. The CDR3: CAAGDSTNQPQHF. CDR3 coding DNA: TGTGCCGCAGGGGACAGTACAAATCAGCCCCAGCATTTT.

The V call is TRBV30, the J call TRBJ1-6, with D possibly matching TRBD1 (6 bases). This CDR3 is built from 13 residues. With 3 bases removed from V and 9 bases from J, the gap between germline ends came to 12 bases. The V gene's germline CDR1 is GTSNPN and CDR2 SVGIG (reference sequence). The CDR3 spells CAWRSYRVSPLHF. CDR3 bases: TGTGCCTGGAGAAGTTACAGGGTTTCACCCCTCCACTTT. Variable domain in full (rest from reference TRBV30 and TRBJ1-6): SQTIHQWPATLVQPVGSPLSLECTVEGTSNPNLYWYRQAAGRGLQLLFYSVGIGQISSEVPQNLSASRPQDRQFILSSKKLLLSDSGFYLCAWRSYRVSPLHFGNGTRLTVT.

On this clone: Compared with germline, one end of the junction differs, possibly owing to a read error. This chain connects TRBV29-1 to TRBJ1-5; D is possibly TRBD1 (6 bases). The V gene's germline CDR1 is SQVTM and CDR2 ANQGSEA. This CDR3 spans 13 amino acids. In DNA, the CDR3 is TGCAGCGTTGCCCAGGACAGCAGTCAGCCCCAGCATTTT. As protein: CSVAQDSSQPQHF.

This chain links TRBV12-2 with TRBJ1-1; the table's D call of TRBD1 was not tested on the DNA. TRBV12-2 is classified as a pseudogene. The CDR3 length is 10 residues. The CDR3 DNA sequence: TGTGCAAGTCGCTTATCGGGACAGCCCTTT. Protein: CASRLSGQPF.

The gene calls are TRBV3-1 (or the pseudogene TRBV3-2) and TRBJ2-5; 14 positions agree with TRBD2. The CDR3 totals 19 residues. From germline, CDR1 is LGHDT and CDR2 YNNKEL (reference sequence). V shed 3 bases and J 5 bases; nucleotides not matched to a gene: 14. Written as DNA, the CDR3 is TGTGCCAGCAGCCATCTCGATGGGACTAGCGGGGGCAATACGGAGACCCAGTACTTC. This encodes CASSHLDGTSGGNTETQYF.

V and J are TRBV5-1 and TRBJ2-1, with TRBD2 identical over 9 bases. Trimming cost V 4 bases and J 6 bases; bases outside gene matches: 8. Germline V gene lookup returns CDR1 SGHRS and CDR2 YFSETQ. The CDR3 is 15 residues long. The CDR3 DNA reads TGCGCCAGCAGCCCGATAGCGGGGGTTGTCAATGAGCAGTTCTTC. It yields the protein CASSPIAGVVNEQFF.

The chain employs TRBV5-1 and TRBJ2-5, with TRBD1 identical over 8 bases. The V and J ends lost 0 bases and 3 bases, in that order; junction bases with no gene match: 4. This CDR3 contains 15 residues. CDR1 and CDR2 from the germline V gene are SGHRS and YFSETQ. The CDR3 coding sequence is TGCGCCAGCAGCTTGGGAGTGGACAGGGAAGAGACCCAGTACTTC. Its translation is CASSLGVDREETQYF.

The chain joins TRBV15 to TRBJ2-7; TRBD1 aligns across 9 bases. CDR1 is LNHNV and CDR2 is YYDKDF in the germline V gene (reference sequence). V was pared by 6 bases and J by 6 bases, with 12 bases of the junction left unmatched. CDR3 size: 15 residues. This chain's CDR3 is CATSPIGTGLAEQYF. CDR3 in DNA: TGTGCCACCAGTCCTATCGGGACAGGGTTGGCCGAGCAGTACTTC.

A single count supports this clone. The V and J genes are TRBV7-9 and TRBJ2-5, with 9 positions matching TRBD2. The ends lost 5 bases at V and 4 bases at J; junction bases unmatched: 11. Germline lookup yields CDR1 SEHNR and CDR2 FQNEAQ (reference sequence). The CDR3 is 16 amino acids. CDR3 sequence (DNA): TGTGCCAGCAGCCCACCGGGGGGCGGGGGGGCAGAGACCCAGTACTTC. Its protein is CASSPPGGGGAETQYF.

This clone has only one observation. The chain is built from TRBV6-5 and TRBJ2-3; tentatively, D is TRBD1 (5 bases). Germline V gene sequence: CDR1 MNHEY, CDR2 SVGAGI. This CDR3 is 12 amino acids long. V shed 11 bases and J shed 2 bases, with 11 bases lying between them. The CDR3 loop reads CASGRNTDTQYF. The CDR3 DNA sequence: TGTGCCTCAGGGCGGAACACAGATACGCAGTATTTT.

This CDR3 reads CSAMRWERGYTF. The DNA for the CDR3 is TGCAGCGCCATGAGGTGGGAGCGGGGCTACACCTTC. The chain has TRBV29-1 and TRBJ1-2, with no clear D. This CDR3 has 12 residues. Germline V gene sequence: CDR1 SQVTM, CDR2 ANQGSEA. The V gene lost 7 bases and the J gene lost 8 bases, with 17 bases spanning the gap.

This clone has a single count. The V and J genes are TRBV18 and TRBJ1-6; D not certain. The CDR3 extends over 15 amino acids. Trimming removed 3 bases from V and 6 bases from J, with 12 bases in between. Germline lookup yields CDR1 KGHSH and CDR2 LQKENI. The DNA for the CDR3 is TGTGCCAGCTCACCGGCTGGCAGAACTAATTCACCCCTCCACTTT. Translated, it gives CASSPAGRTNSPLHF.

CDR3 protein: CASSLGGVSASPLHF. The DNA for the CDR3 is TGTGCCAGCAGCTTAGGGGGGGTATCGGCTTCACCCCTCCACTTT. The J gene is TRBJ1-6, the V gene TRBV7-9; tentative D call: TRBD1 (5 bases). The CDR3 contains 15 residues. Germline V gene data show CDR1 as SEHNR and CDR2 as FQNEAQ (reference sequence). Trimming took off 1 base at V and 9 bases at J, with 13 bases between the two ends.

The rearrangement uses TRBV6-5 and TRBJ2-7; the match to TRBD2 covers 11 bases. Looked up from germline, CDR1 is MNHEY and CDR2 is SVGAGI. V shed 6 bases, J shed 4 bases, and the junction held 2 bases outside the gene matches. CDR3 length equals 13 residues. In DNA, the CDR3 is TGTGCCAGCAGCATAGCGGGGGGGTACGAGCAGTACTTC. It translates to CASSIAGGYEQYF.

This chain joins TRBV6-1 and TRBJ2-6; TRBD2 matches at 7 bases. Germline lookup yields CDR1 MNHNS and CDR2 SASEGT. This CDR3 contains 17 residues. J gave up 0 bases and V 4 bases, and 6 bases lay outside the gene matches. The CDR3 here is CASSGLAVNSGANVLTF. The CDR3 nucleotides are TGTGCCAGCAGTGGACTAGCTGTTAACTCTGGGGCCAACGTCCTGACTTTC.